These T cell receptor beta chains were read from a single sample in a study of metastatic and nonmetastatic thyroid tumors. TCRdb ran MiXCR on the PCR reads. The sample has 35,000 to 55,000 clones, under 4% seen once. The specimen was blood. Source of these receptors: a female donor with papillary thyroid cancer or a benign thyroid nodule (not recorded which). Some clones in this sample may be carry-over from other donors' samples. CDR3s include the opening cysteine and the closing phenylalanine or tryptophan. The order of the fields is CDR3 protein, V gene.

cdr3_aa: CASSLGVTADYEQYF
v_call: TRBV5-8

cdr3_aa: CAWGPGTGDNSPLHF
v_call: TRBV30

cdr3_aa: CASSNVPNTGELFF
v_call: TRBV19

cdr3_aa: CASSFDINTEAFF
v_call: TRBV5-1

cdr3_aa: CSARDGASGNYEQYF
v_call: TRBV20-1

cdr3_aa: CASSGGQDEQFF
v_call: TRBV2

cdr3_aa: CASRLGYGYTF
v_call: TRBV6-1

cdr3_aa: CASSGTANQPQHF
v_call: TRBV4-1

cdr3_aa: CASSPAPSGGWRQFF
v_call: TRBV28

cdr3_aa: CSVEVIRPGELFF
v_call: TRBV29-1

cdr3_aa: CSARVVGSPLHF
v_call: TRBV20-1

cdr3_aa: CASSLQGREQFF
v_call: TRBV7-9

cdr3_aa: CASSWTSPDYNEQFF
v_call: TRBV6-1

cdr3_aa: CASSSGGRGYEQYF
v_call: TRBV27

cdr3_aa: CASSPRGSHSPLHF
v_call: TRBV27

cdr3_aa: CASSKRGWLAEHNEQFF
v_call: TRBV9

cdr3_aa: CAWEGGLNNSPLHF
v_call: TRBV30

cdr3_aa: CASSLIAYEQYF
v_call: TRBV7-2

cdr3_aa: CASSLGREFPFNEQFF
v_call: TRBV7-2

cdr3_aa: CASSLSGPPLYEQYF
v_call: TRBV6-1

cdr3_aa: CASSETGHQPQHF
v_call: TRBV2

cdr3_aa: CASRPATYNEQFF
v_call: TRBV6-1

cdr3_aa: CAWKGTSGMYEQYF
v_call: TRBV30

cdr3_aa: CASSLLTAAWGGSYNEQFF
v_call: TRBV27

cdr3_aa: CASSERPQVATYGYTF
v_call: TRBV6-1

cdr3_aa: CASSEDPGRIYGYTF
v_call: TRBV6-1

cdr3_aa: CASSETPGTGNTEAFF
v_call: TRBV6-1

cdr3_aa: CASSLVRGTQVDTQYF
v_call: TRBV11-2

cdr3_aa: CASSLERGGGGRYNEQFF
v_call: TRBV5-1

cdr3_aa: CSARSFGDQPQHF
v_call: TRBV20-1

cdr3_aa: CASSLPGGEAFF
v_call: TRBV18

cdr3_aa: CASSLGQRSNEQFF
v_call: TRBV5-1

cdr3_aa: CASSVTGTAGNTIYF
v_call: TRBV6-1

cdr3_aa: CASSPRGRGTGNIQYF
v_call: TRBV7-8

cdr3_aa: CASTGGTWDGYTF
v_call: TRBV19

cdr3_aa: CASSFVSLGEQYF
v_call: TRBV27

cdr3_aa: CASSEHGAYEQYF
v_call: TRBV6-1

cdr3_aa: CSARDLLAGWETQYF
v_call: TRBV20-1

cdr3_aa: CASTGTGLYEQYF
v_call: TRBV6-1

cdr3_aa: CAWSRVLGYTF
v_call: TRBV30

cdr3_aa: CASSETGTSGSYEQYF
v_call: TRBV6-1

cdr3_aa: CASTQLAGGAGELFF
v_call: TRBV28

cdr3_aa: CASSSPGTSGNTIYF
v_call: TRBV6-1

cdr3_aa: CASKRDANYGYTF
v_call: TRBV6-2/TRBV6-3

cdr3_aa: CASKSVAGELFF
v_call: TRBV28

cdr3_aa: CATSRDTGGGETQYF
v_call: TRBV15

cdr3_aa: CASSPGGYNEQFF
v_call: TRBV5-1

cdr3_aa: CASSAPSVSFGNEQFF
v_call: TRBV28

cdr3_aa: CASSSSTSSYNEQFF
v_call: TRBV3-1

cdr3_aa: CASSLGAGGPSDTQYF
v_call: TRBV12-3/TRBV12-4

cdr3_aa: CASRRQGQYSNQPQHF
v_call: TRBV6-1

cdr3_aa: CASMGTGGGLADLYNEQFF
v_call: TRBV19

cdr3_aa: CASSEASGGANEQFF
v_call: TRBV6-1

cdr3_aa: CAWSKGEVVEQFF
v_call: TRBV30